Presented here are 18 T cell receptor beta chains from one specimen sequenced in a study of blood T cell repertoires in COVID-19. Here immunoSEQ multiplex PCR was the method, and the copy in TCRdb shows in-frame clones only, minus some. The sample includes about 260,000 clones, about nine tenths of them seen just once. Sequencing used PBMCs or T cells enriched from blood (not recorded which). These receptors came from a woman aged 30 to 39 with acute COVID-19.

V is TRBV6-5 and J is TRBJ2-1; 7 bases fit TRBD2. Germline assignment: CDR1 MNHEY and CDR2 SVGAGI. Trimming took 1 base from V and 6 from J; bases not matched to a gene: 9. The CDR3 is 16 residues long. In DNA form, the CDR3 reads TGTGCCAGCAGTTACTGGGGGGGGAGCTCCGGCAATGAGCAGTTCTTC. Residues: CASSYWGGSSGNEQFF.

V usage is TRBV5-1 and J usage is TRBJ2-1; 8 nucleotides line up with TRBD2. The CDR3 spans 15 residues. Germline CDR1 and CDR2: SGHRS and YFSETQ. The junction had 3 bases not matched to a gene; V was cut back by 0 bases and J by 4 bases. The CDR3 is CASSLVSSGYNEQFF. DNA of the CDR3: TGCGCCAGCAGCTTGGTGTCTAGCGGGTACAATGAGCAGTTCTTC.

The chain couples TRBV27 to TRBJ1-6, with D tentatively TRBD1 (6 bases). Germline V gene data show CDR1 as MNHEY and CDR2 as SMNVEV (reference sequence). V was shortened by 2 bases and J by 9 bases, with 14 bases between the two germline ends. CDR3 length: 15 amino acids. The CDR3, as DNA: TGTGCCAGCAGTTTAGGGGCAGGGGTCCCTTCACCCCTCCACTTT. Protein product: CASSLGAGVPSPLHF.

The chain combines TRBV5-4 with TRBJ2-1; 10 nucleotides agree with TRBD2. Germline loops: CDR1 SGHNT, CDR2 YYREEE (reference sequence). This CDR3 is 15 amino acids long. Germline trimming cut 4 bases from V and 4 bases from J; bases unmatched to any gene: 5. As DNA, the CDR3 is TGTGCCAGCAGCCATAGCGGGAGGCCTTACAATGAGCAGTTCTTC. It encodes CASSHSGRPYNEQFF. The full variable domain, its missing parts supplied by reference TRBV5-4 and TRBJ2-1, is ETGVTQSPTHLIKTRGQQVTLRCSSQSGHNTVSWYQQALGQGPQFIFQYYREEENGRGNFPPRFSGLQFPNYSSELNVNALELDDSALYLCASSHSGRPYNEQFFGPGTRLTVL.

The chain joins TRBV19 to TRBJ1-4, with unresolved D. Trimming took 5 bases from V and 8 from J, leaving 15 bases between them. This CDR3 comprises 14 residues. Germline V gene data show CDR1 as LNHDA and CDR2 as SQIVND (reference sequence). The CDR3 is CASSPQLGPEKLFF. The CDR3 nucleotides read TGTGCCAGTAGTCCGCAGTTGGGCCCGGAAAAACTGTTTTTT.

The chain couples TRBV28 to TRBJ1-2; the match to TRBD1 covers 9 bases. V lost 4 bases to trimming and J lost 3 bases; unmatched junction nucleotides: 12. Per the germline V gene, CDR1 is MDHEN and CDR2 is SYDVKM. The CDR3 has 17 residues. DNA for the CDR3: TGTGCCAGCAGTTCTCCTGGGGACAGGGACATCGACTATGGCTACACCTTC. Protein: CASSSPGDRDIDYGYTF.

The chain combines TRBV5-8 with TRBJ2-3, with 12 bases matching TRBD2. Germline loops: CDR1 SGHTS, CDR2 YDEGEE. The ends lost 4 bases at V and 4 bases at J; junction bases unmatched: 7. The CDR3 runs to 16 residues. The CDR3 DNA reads TGTGCCAGCAGCGCCGGACTAGCGGGGAGCTCAGATACGCAGTATTTT. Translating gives CASSAGLAGSSDTQYF.

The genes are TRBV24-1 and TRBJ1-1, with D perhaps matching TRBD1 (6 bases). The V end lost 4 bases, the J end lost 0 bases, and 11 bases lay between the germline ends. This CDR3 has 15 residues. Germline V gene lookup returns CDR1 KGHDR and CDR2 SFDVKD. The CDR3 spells CATSEGGNMNTEAFF. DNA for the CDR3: TGTGCCACCAGTGAAGGGGGTAACATGAACACTGAAGCTTTCTTT.

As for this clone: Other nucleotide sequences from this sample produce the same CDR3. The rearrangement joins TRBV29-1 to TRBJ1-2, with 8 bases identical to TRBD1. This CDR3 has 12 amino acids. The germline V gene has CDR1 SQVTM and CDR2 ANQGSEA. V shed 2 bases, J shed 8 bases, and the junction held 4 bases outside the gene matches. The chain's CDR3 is CSVEQGAGGYTF. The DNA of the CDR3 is TGCAGCGTTGAACAGGGGGCAGGCGGCTACACCTTC. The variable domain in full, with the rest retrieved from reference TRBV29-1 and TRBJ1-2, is SAVISQKPSRDICQRGTSLTIQCQVDSQVTMMFWYRQQPGQSLTLIATANQGSEATYESGFVIDKFPISRPNLTFSTLTVSNMSPEDSSIYLCSVEQGAGGYTFGSGTRLTVV.

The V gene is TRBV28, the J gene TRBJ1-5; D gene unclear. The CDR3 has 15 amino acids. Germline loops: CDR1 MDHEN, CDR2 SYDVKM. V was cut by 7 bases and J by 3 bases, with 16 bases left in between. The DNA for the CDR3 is TGTGCCAGCAAGTTGGACGGACTTTACAATCAGCCCCAGCATTTT. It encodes CASKLDGLYNQPQHF.

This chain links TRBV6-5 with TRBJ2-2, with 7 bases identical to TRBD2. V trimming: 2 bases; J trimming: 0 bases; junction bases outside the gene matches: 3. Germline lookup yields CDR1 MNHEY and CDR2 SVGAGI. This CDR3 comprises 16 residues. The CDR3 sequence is CASSYGGTTNTGELFF. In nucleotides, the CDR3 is TGTGCCAGCAGTTACGGAGGGACTACGAACACCGGGGAGCTGTTTTTT.

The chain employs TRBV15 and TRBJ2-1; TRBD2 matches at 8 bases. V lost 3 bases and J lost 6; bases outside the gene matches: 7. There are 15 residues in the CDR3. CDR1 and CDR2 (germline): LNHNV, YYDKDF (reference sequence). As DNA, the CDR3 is TGTGCCACCAGCAGGGAAGCGGGAGTCTTCAATGAGCAGTTCTTC. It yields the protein CATSREAGVFNEQFF.

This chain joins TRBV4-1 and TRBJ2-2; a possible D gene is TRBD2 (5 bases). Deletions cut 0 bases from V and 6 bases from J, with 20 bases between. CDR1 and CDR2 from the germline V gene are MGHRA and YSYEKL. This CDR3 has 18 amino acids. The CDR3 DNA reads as TGCGCCAGCAGCCAAGATCGGGAAGTAGGGTTTGGGGCCGGGGAGCTGTTTTTT. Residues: CASSQDREVGFGAGELFF.

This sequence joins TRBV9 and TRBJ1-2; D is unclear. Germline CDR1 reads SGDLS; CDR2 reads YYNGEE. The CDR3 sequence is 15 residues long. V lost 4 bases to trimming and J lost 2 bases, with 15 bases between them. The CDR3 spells CASSPLEVDNYGYTF. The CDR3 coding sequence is TGTGCCAGCAGCCCACTAGAGGTAGACAACTATGGCTACACCTTC.

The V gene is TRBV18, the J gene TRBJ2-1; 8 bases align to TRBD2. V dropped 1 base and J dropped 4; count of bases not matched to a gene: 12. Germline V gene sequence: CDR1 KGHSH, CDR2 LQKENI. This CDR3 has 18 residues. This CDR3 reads CASSPLAGPGRGYNEQFF. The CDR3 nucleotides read TGTGCCAGCTCACCACTAGCGGGACCAGGCCGGGGGTACAATGAGCAGTTCTTC.

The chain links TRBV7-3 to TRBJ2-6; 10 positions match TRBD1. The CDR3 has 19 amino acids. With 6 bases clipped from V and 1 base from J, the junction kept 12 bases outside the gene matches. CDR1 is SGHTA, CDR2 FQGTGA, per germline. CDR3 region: CASSQEPGDRGSGANVLTF. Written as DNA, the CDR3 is TGTGCCAGCAGTCAGGAACCCGGGGACAGGGGTTCTGGGGCCAACGTCCTGACTTTC.

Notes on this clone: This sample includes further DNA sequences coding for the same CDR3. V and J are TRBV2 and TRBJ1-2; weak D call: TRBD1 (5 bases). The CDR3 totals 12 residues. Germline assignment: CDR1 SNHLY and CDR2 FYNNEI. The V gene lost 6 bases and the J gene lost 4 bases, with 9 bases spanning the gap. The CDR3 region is CASRQGIYGYTF. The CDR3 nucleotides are TGTGCCAGCAGGCAGGGAATCTATGGCTACACCTTC.

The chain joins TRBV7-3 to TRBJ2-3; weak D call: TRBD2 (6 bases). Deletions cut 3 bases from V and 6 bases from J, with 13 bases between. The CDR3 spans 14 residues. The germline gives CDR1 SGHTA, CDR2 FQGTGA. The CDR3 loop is CASSFGLAHDTQYF. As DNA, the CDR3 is TGTGCCAGCAGCTTTGGGCTAGCGCACGATACGCAGTATTTT.